Listed here is a single T cell receptor beta chain. Treatment specified: preoperative locoregional IRX-2 cytokine immunotherapy. Preoperative locoregional IRX-2 cytokine immunotherapy was tested in the phase Ib source study. The CDR3 consists of 15 residues. Trimming cost V 4 bases and J 4 bases; bases outside gene matches: 4. The V gene's germline CDR1 is SGHNT and CDR2 YENEEA. The data originate from a study of preoperative IRX-2 immunotherapy in early breast cancer. Sequencing used immunoSEQ multiplex PCR; TCRdb keeps in-frame clones, though not all of them. The table records fewer than 35,000 clones, roughly nine tenths of them present only once.

The starting material was tumor tissue, obtained after IRX-2 immunotherapy. The sequence derives from a human donor with breast cancer. The chain recombines TRBV11-3 with TRBJ2-7, with 13 bases matching TRBD2. The CDR3 loop reads CASSSGLAGAYEQYF. The CDR3 DNA is TGTGCCAGCAGCTCAGGACTAGCGGGAGCATACGAGCAGTACTTC.